The sequence of this T cell receptor beta chain was determined in a study of naive and memory T cell subsets. Study-wide results and limits: No ground truth validated the naive and memory repertoire findings. RNA-based TCR counts may shift with T cell activation and differentiation.

Alpha and beta libraries were amplified separately from the second PCR onward. Cells stained for CD3, CD4, CD8, CD45RA and CD27 were sorted into four subsets. The beta constant-region primer was an equimolar mix of two oligonucleotides covering TRBC1 and TRBC2. The ligated cDNA underwent four PCR rounds using SP2 and nested alpha and beta constant-region primers. MiXCR, run by TCRdb on the UMI-ligation and nested PCR reads, gives a single entry per CDR3 protein. The sample has just over 80,000 distinct CDR3 sequences, about 9.9% seen once. A note on this clonotype: As yet, its antigen is unknown.

The sample was naive CD8+ T cells from blood. This receptor was taken from a human donor in good health.

As DNA, the CDR3 is TGTGCCAGCAGTCTCTCAGTGAATTCACCCCTCCACTTT. This translates into CASSLSVNSPLHF. The chain combines TRBV28 with TRBJ1-6; no clear D gene. From germline, CDR1 is MDHEN and CDR2 SYDVKM. V was clipped by 5 bases and J by 7 bases, with 9 bases between them. The CDR3 spans 13 residues.